The 17 T cell receptor beta chains below come from one sample, sequenced in a study of shared clonotypes between healthy human individuals. Profiled with immunoSEQ multiplex PCR; TCRdb holds only in-frame clones, not every one. This table holds under 1,100,000 clones, more than 65% found once. What was sequenced was memory CD4+ T cells sorted from blood. Stated subset: CD45RA-negative fraction. These receptors all stem from a young man in good health.

The CDR3 DNA reads TGTGCCAGCAGCCGCTGGCTAGCGGGAGAAGCCGGGACCCAGTACTTC. This encodes CASSRWLAGEAGTQYF. The chain joins TRBV28 to TRBJ2-5, with 10 bases aligning to TRBD2. This CDR3 spans 16 amino acids. J lost 7 bases, V lost 6 bases, and 14 bases had no gene match. The germline V gene encodes CDR1 MDHEN and CDR2 SYDVKM. Full variable domain (rest looked up from reference TRBV28 and TRBJ2-5): DVKVTQSSRYLVKRTGEKVFLECVQDMDHENMFWYRQDPGLGLRLIYFSYDVKMKEKGDIPEGYSVSREKKERFSLILESASTNQTSMYLCASSRWLAGEAGTQYFGPGTRLLVL.

The CDR3 DNA follows: TGTGCCAGCAGTTCCGAGAGCAACACCGGGGAGCTGTTTTTT. It codes for CASSSESNTGELFF. The rearrangement uses TRBV6-5 and TRBJ2-2, with D unclear. The ends were cut back, 4 bases at V and 2 bases at J, with 8 bases in the middle. The V gene's germline CDR1 is MNHEY and CDR2 SVGAGI. CDR3 size: 14 residues.

This clone was detected only a few times. The chain is built from TRBV10-3 and TRBJ2-7; 8 positions agree with TRBD1. CDR1 and CDR2 (germline): ENHRY, SYGVKD. J gave up 7 bases and V 6 bases, and 5 bases lay outside the gene matches. The CDR3 runs to 12 residues. The CDR3 loop reads CAIRGQAGEQYF. The CDR3 region has the DNA TGTGCCATCAGGGGACAGGCGGGGGAGCAGTACTTC.

CDR3 in DNA: TGTGCCACCATACTGGGTGTTGAGAGTGGCTACACCTTC. This sequence encodes CATILGVESGYTF. The rearrangement links TRBV7-2 to TRBJ1-2; unclear D gene. The germline gives CDR1 SGHTA, CDR2 FQGNSA. Trimming took 10 bases from V and 7 from J, leaving 19 bases between them. The CDR3 spans 13 residues.

The chain employs TRBV4-1 and TRBJ1-5; D is ambiguous. Looked up from germline, CDR1 is MGHRA and CDR2 is YSYEKL. CDR3 length equals 16 residues. V was clipped by 6 bases and J by 1 base, with 16 bases between them. In nucleotides, the CDR3 is TGCGCCAGCAGTCACAAGCTATTACAAAGCAATCAGCCCCAGCATTTT. Its protein product is CASSHKLLQSNQPQHF.

The chain has TRBV5-4 and TRBJ2-6; D gene unclear. CDR1 is SGHNT and CDR2 is YYREEE in the germline V gene (reference sequence). The CDR3 contains 15 residues. Trimming took 1 base from V and 0 from J, leaving 5 bases between them. CDR3 protein: CASSLLSSGANVLTF. For the CDR3, the DNA is TGTGCCAGCAGCTTGCTTAGCTCTGGGGCCAACGTCCTGACTTTC.

This clone was observed a few times. The chain has TRBV7-9 and TRBJ2-1; D gene ambiguous. Germline CDR1 SEHNR, CDR2 FQNEAQ (reference sequence). Trimming left V 9 bases short and J 7 bases short, with 19 bases between. This CDR3 is 14 amino acids long. The CDR3 coding sequence is TGTGCCAGTGTCATGGGATTAGGGTCTAATGAGCAGTTCTTC. Translated: CASVMGLGSNEQFF.

The V call is TRBV5-8, the J call TRBJ2-7; a weak D match, TRBD1 (6 bases). Germline loops: CDR1 SGHTS, CDR2 YDEGEE. This CDR3 is 15 amino acids long. The V gene lost 2 bases and the J gene lost 2 bases, with 14 bases spanning the gap. Written as DNA, the CDR3 is TGTGCCAGCAGCTTTTTAGGGGGTCCCACCTACGAGCAGTACTTC. As protein: CASSFLGGPTYEQYF. Complete variable domain (other parts from reference TRBV5-8 and TRBJ2-7): EAGVTQSPTHLIKTRGQQATLRCSPISGHTSVYWYQQALGLGLQFLLWYDEGEERNRGNFPPRFSGRQFPNYSSELNVNALELEDSALYLCASSFLGGPTYEQYFGPGTRLTVT.

The chain employs TRBV5-5 and TRBJ1-1, with D uncertain. This CDR3 has 13 amino acids. The germline gives CDR1 SGHKS, CDR2 YYEKEE (reference sequence). In DNA form, the CDR3 reads TGTGAATATCGGGTTGGTATGAACACTGAAGCTTTCTTT. This gives the protein CEYRVGMNTEAFF.

The chain is built from TRBV19 and TRBJ2-7; D might be TRBD2 (6 bases). The V and J ends lost 3 bases and 6 bases respectively, with 12 bases between them. Germline CDR1 reads LNHDA; CDR2 reads SQIVND (reference sequence). The CDR3 has 13 residues. CDR3 DNA: TGTGCCAGTAGTATTGGAGGGAGAGGCGAGCAGTACTTC. Amino acids: CASSIGGRGEQYF.

The gene calls are TRBV7-2 and TRBJ1-6; 8 bases match TRBD1. The CDR3 has 14 residues. With 5 bases clipped from V and 9 bases from J, the junction kept 6 bases outside the gene matches. Germline CDR1 and CDR2: SGHTA and FQGNSA. The CDR3 DNA sequence: TGTGCCAGCAGCCCCGGACAGGGAGGTTCACCCCTCCACTTT. Protein product: CASSPGQGGSPLHF.

In this sample, this clone turned up a few times. V usage is TRBV7-9 and J usage is TRBJ1-1, with 10 bases that match TRBD1. The ends lost 6 bases at V and 3 bases at J; junction bases unmatched: 7. CDR1 is SEHNR and CDR2 is FQNEAQ in the germline V gene (reference sequence). The CDR3 extends over 15 amino acids. The CDR3 loop is CASSFTGTGDTEAFF. The CDR3 DNA is TGTGCCAGCAGTTTCACCGGGACAGGGGACACTGAAGCTTTCTTT.

The J gene is TRBJ1-4, the V gene TRBV30, with D tentatively TRBD1 (5 bases). The CDR3 runs 14 residues. With 2 bases removed from V and 5 bases from J, the gap between germline ends came to 12 bases. CDR1 is GTSNPN, CDR2 SVGIG, per germline (reference sequence). CDR3 in amino acids: CAWSRLGGNEKLFF. In nucleotides, the CDR3 is TGTGCCTGGAGTAGGTTGGGGGGAAATGAAAAACTGTTTTTT.

The V gene is TRBV6-5, the J gene TRBJ2-1, with TRBD1 as a possible D gene (5 bases). CDR1 is MNHEY and CDR2 is SVGAGI in the germline V gene. This CDR3 is 15 amino acids long. The V and J ends lost 6 bases and 0 bases respectively, with 12 bases between them. CDR3: CASRPGSDSYNEQFF. In DNA, the CDR3 is TGTGCCAGCAGACCAGGGTCCGACTCCTACAATGAGCAGTTCTTC.

This sequence joins TRBV4-1 and TRBJ1-6, with D tentatively TRBD1 (6 bases). Looked up from germline, CDR1 is MGHRA and CDR2 is YSYEKL. V lost 3 bases, J lost 5 bases, and 8 bases lay in between. CDR3 length: 14 amino acids. The CDR3 sequence is CASSQDRHNSPLHF. The DNA of the CDR3 is TGCGCCAGCAGCCAGGACAGACATAATTCACCCCTCCACTTT.

The chain uses TRBV30 and TRBJ2-7; no reliable D call. The CDR3 is 15 amino acids. The germline CDR1 and CDR2 sequences are GTSNPN and SVGIG (reference sequence). Deletions cut 0 bases from V and 1 base from J, with 13 bases between. The CDR3 region is CAWSVQGPSSYEQYF. As DNA, the CDR3 is TGTGCCTGGAGTGTACAAGGGCCCAGTTCCTACGAGCAGTACTTC.

CDR3 DNA sequence: TGCGCCAGCAGCTTGCTTAGGGATTGGGACACTGAAGCTTTCTTT. Translation: CASSLLRDWDTEAFF. The V and J genes are TRBV5-1 and TRBJ1-1; no clear D gene. Trimming cost V 1 base and J 3 bases, with 13 bases left between them. CDR1 SGHRS and CDR2 YFSETQ come from the germline V gene. The CDR3 contains 15 residues.